This T cell receptor beta chain was retrieved from a study of T cells in narcolepsy. The CDR3 has 15 residues. J lost 3 bases, V lost 6 bases, and 6 bases had no gene match. Germline CDR1 and CDR2: SGHDN and FVKESK. With regard to this clone: Its specificity is not known.

Study-level results: Autoreactive clonotypes reportedly recurred in blood of same and different patients, not controls.

Some clones are missing from TCRdb's copy, which holds only in-frame ones; the method was immunoSEQ multiplex PCR. The data show 30,000 or so clones, 79% seen once. The chain couples TRBV14 to TRBJ2-1, with 9 bases lining up with TRBD2. The material sequenced was memory (CD45RA-) CD4+ T cells from blood. This receptor was obtained from a human donor in good health. The CDR3 DNA follows: TGTGCCAGCAGACCTGGCGGGAGGGACTACAATGAGCAGTTCTTC. Translating it yields CASRPGGRDYNEQFF.